A single sample is the source of the 21 T cell receptor beta chains below, sequenced in a study of T cell changes during pregnancy in multiple sclerosis. Only in-frame clones appear in the TCRdb table, and some are missing; sequencing was by immunoSEQ multiplex PCR. This sample has around 43,000 clones, with roughly 92% found just once. The specimen was CD4+ T cells from peripheral blood mononuclear cells, collected before pregnancy. These receptors originate from a female donor with multiple sclerosis, enrolled in a pregnancy study.

The rearrangement uses TRBV5-1 and TRBJ2-1, with D perhaps matching TRBD2 (6 bases). V lost 4 bases, J lost 3 bases, and 8 bases lay in between. There are 13 residues in the CDR3. Germline CDR1 and CDR2: SGHRS and YFSETQ. The CDR3 loop is CASSPGVYNEQFF. CDR3 DNA sequence: TGCGCCAGCAGCCCGGGGGTCTACAATGAGCAGTTCTTC. The whole variable domain, filled in from reference TRBV5-1 and TRBJ2-1, reads KAGVTQTPRYLIKTRGQQVTLSCSPISGHRSVSWYQQTPGQGLQFLFEYFSETQRNKGNFPGRFSGRQFSNSRSEMNVSTLELGDSALYLCASSPGVYNEQFFGPGTRLTVL.

V and J are TRBV19 and TRBJ2-6, with D perhaps matching TRBD1 (5 bases). V shed 2 bases and J shed 0 bases, with 11 bases lying between them. The CDR3 contains 17 residues. In germline, CDR1 is LNHDA, CDR2 SQIVND (reference sequence). The CDR3 sequence: CASSIQGWGSGANVLTF. The DNA for the CDR3 is TGTGCCAGTAGTATACAGGGCTGGGGCTCTGGGGCCAACGTCCTGACTTTC. Together with reference TRBV19 and TRBJ2-6, the CDR3 gives the full variable domain: DGGITQSPKYLFRKEGQNVTLSCEQNLNHDAMYWYRQDPGQGLRLIYYSQIVNDFQKGDIAEGYSVSREKKESFPLTVTSAQKNPTAFYLCASSIQGWGSGANVLTFGAGSRLTVL.

This rearrangement joins TRBV6-6 to TRBJ2-2; D is possibly TRBD1 (6 bases). Trimming removed 10 bases at V and 6 bases at J, with 12 bases between. The CDR3 totals 12 residues. The germline V gene encodes CDR1 MNHNY and CDR2 SVGAGI (reference sequence). CDR3 sequence reads: CAIKRGSGELFF. The CDR3 DNA follows: TGTGCCATAAAAAGGGGGTCCGGGGAGCTGTTTTTT.

This clone was found once. The chain couples TRBV7-2 to TRBJ2-5, with 12 nucleotides matching TRBD1. CDR1 SGHTA and CDR2 FQGNSA come from the germline V gene. The CDR3 is 15 amino acids. J gave up 5 bases and V 4 bases, and 5 bases lay outside the gene matches. CDR3 in amino acids: CASSSRDRGLETQYF. CDR3 in DNA: TGTGCCAGCAGCTCCAGGGACAGGGGGCTGGAGACCCAGTACTTC.

The V gene is TRBV7-6, the J gene TRBJ1-1, with D tentatively TRBD1 (5 bases). Germline V lookup: CDR1 SGHVS, CDR2 FNYEAQ. Trimming shortened V by 4 bases and J by 1 base, and 7 bases separated the two germline ends. The CDR3 contains 13 residues. The CDR3 protein is CASSSQGNTEAFF. The CDR3 nucleotides read TGTGCCAGCAGCTCCCAGGGGAACACTGAAGCTTTCTTT. The full variable domain, rest sourced from reference TRBV7-6 and TRBJ1-1, is GAGVSQSPRYKVTKRGQDVALRCDPISGHVSLYWYRQALGQGPEFLTYFNYEAQQDKSGLPNDRFSAERPEGSISTLTIQRTEQRDSAMYRCASSSQGNTEAFFGQGTRLTVV.

V gene TRBV5-4 combines with J gene TRBJ1-6, with 10 bases matching TRBD1. The trim removed 1 base at V and 10 bases at J, leaving 5 bases unmatched. The CDR3 contains 15 residues. The germline gives CDR1 SGHNT, CDR2 YYREEE (reference sequence). The CDR3 reads CASSLKTGGESPLHF. CDR3 bases: TGTGCCAGCAGCTTGAAGACAGGGGGCGAGTCACCCCTCCACTTT. The whole variable domain, filled in from reference TRBV5-4 and TRBJ1-6, reads ETGVTQSPTHLIKTRGQQVTLRCSSQSGHNTVSWYQQALGQGPQFIFQYYREEENGRGNFPPRFSGLQFPNYSSELNVNALELDDSALYLCASSLKTGGESPLHFGNGTRLTVT.

This chain connects TRBV10-1 to TRBJ1-2; 10 bases match TRBD1. The CDR3 extends over 15 amino acids. Looked up from germline, CDR1 is WNHNN and CDR2 is SYGVQD (reference sequence). V lost 2 bases and J lost 6; bases outside the gene matches: 6. The CDR3: CASSEGQGDENGYTF. CDR3 in DNA: TGCGCCAGCAGTGAGGGACAGGGGGATGAGAATGGCTACACCTTC.

This chain joins TRBV28 and TRBJ2-2; TRBD2 agrees at 10 bases. Germline assignment: CDR1 MDHEN and CDR2 SYDVKM. This CDR3 has 16 residues. V lost 5 bases, J lost 4 bases, and 7 bases stayed unmatched. The CDR3 loop is CASSPRTSGFTGELFF. CDR3 bases: TGTGCCAGCAGTCCCAGGACTAGCGGATTCACCGGGGAGCTGTTTTTT.

This rearrangement joins TRBV28 to TRBJ2-7; a possible D gene is TRBD2 (6 bases). Germline-derived CDR1 and CDR2 are MDHEN and SYDVKM. The CDR3 has 15 amino acids. Between the trimmed V and J ends, which lost 7 bases and 3 bases, there was a span of 19 bases. In nucleotides, the CDR3 is TGTGCCAGCACCATGGCGGGATTGGGGGGCTACGAGCAGTACTTC. Translation: CASTMAGLGGYEQYF.

This chain connects TRBV25-1 to TRBJ2-1; maybe TRBD1 (6 bases). The CDR3 has 15 residues. Germline CDR1 reads MGHDK; CDR2 reads SYGVNS. With 5 bases removed from V and 7 bases from J, the gap between germline ends came to 18 bases. CDR3 coding DNA: TGTGCCAGCAGTCTGGCCGGGACCAGGGGAAATGAGCAGTTCTTC. It is translated as CASSLAGTRGNEQFF.

The chain combines TRBV19 with TRBJ2-5; 14 nucleotides agree with TRBD2. The CDR3 is 19 amino acids. Trimming took 3 bases from V and 5 from J; bases not matched to a gene: 14. The germline CDR1 and CDR2 sequences are LNHDA and SQIVND (reference sequence). The CDR3 loop is CASSIPIAGTSGSRETQYF. DNA for the CDR3: TGTGCCAGTAGTATTCCCATCGCCGGGACTAGCGGGAGTCGGGAGACCCAGTACTTC. The entire variable domain, with the rest obtained from reference TRBV19 and TRBJ2-5, is as follows: DGGITQSPKYLFRKEGQNVTLSCEQNLNHDAMYWYRQDPGQGLRLIYYSQIVNDFQKGDIAEGYSVSREKKESFPLTVTSAQKNPTAFYLCASSIPIAGTSGSRETQYFGPGTRLLVL.

This clone was counted a single time. The chain combines TRBV5-1 with TRBJ2-1; 16 bases line up with TRBD2. Germline CDR1 SGHRS, CDR2 YFSETQ. CDR3 length equals 18 residues. Trimming at V came to 2 bases and at J to 8 bases, leaving 10 bases not matched to a gene. DNA for the CDR3: TGCGCCAGCAGCTTACCGGGACTAGCGGGAGGGGGTCTACATGAGCAGTTCTTC. Translated, it gives CASSLPGLAGGGLHEQFF.

V and J are TRBV18 and TRBJ1-2, with D possibly being TRBD1 (6 bases). The germline V and J ends were trimmed by 4 bases and 6 bases, with 15 bases remaining between them. The CDR3 totals 14 residues. Germline V gene sequence: CDR1 KGHSH, CDR2 LQKENI. The CDR3 protein is CASSLQGQEDGYTF. The DNA for the CDR3 is TGTGCCAGCTCACTCCAGGGGCAGGAGGATGGCTACACCTTC.

The V call is TRBV21-1, the J call TRBJ2-1; the table's D gene call, TRBD1, was not cross checked with the DNA. TRBV21-1 counts as a pseudogene. The CDR3 extends over 14 amino acids. The CDR3 loop reads CASSKNRETGSQFF. The CDR3 DNA reads as TGTGCCAGCAGCAAAAATAGAGAGACAGGGTCCCAGTTCTTC.

This clone was observed a single time. The chain links TRBV9 to TRBJ2-5; a possible D gene is TRBD2 (5 bases). CDR3 length: 17 residues. CDR1 is SGDLS and CDR2 is YYNGEE in the germline V gene. V was cut by 0 bases and J by 4 bases, with 19 bases left in between. The CDR3, as DNA: TGTGCCAGCAGCGTAGACCCAGCGGAGGCGGTCATAGAGACCCAGTACTTC. Protein sequence: CASSVDPAEAVIETQYF.

The V call is TRBV25-1, the J call TRBJ2-7; 8 nucleotides agree with TRBD2. The germline V gene has CDR1 MGHDK and CDR2 SYGVNS. J lost 6 bases, V lost 8 bases, and 15 bases had no gene match. This CDR3 has 15 amino acids. CDR3 sequence reads: CASQYGGAGLGEQYF. CDR3 nucleotide sequence: TGTGCCAGCCAGTATGGGGGCGCGGGACTAGGCGAGCAGTACTTC.

The chain has TRBV27 and TRBJ1-1; D unclear. The V gene's germline CDR1 is MNHEY and CDR2 SMNVEV (reference sequence). This CDR3 is built from 16 residues. Trimming took off 4 bases at V and 1 base at J, with 16 bases between the two ends. The CDR3 reads CASSSFRGVPNTEAFF. CDR3 bases: TGTGCCAGCAGTTCCTTTCGGGGAGTTCCGAACACTGAAGCTTTCTTT.

The chain employs TRBV18 and TRBJ2-7; a weak D match, TRBD2 (6 bases). Trimming shortened V by 3 bases and J by 5 bases, and 14 bases separated the two germline ends. Germline V gene lookup returns CDR1 KGHSH and CDR2 LQKENI. The CDR3 is 14 residues long. Here the CDR3 DNA reads TGTGCCAGCTCACCGTCCGGGAGTAATAACGAGCAGTACTTC. It is translated as CASSPSGSNNEQYF.

Remarks on this clone: Sequence at one end of the junction differs from germline and may be a read error. The chain couples TRBV6-6 to TRBJ2-2; 11 bases map to TRBD1. CDR3 size: 13 residues. CDR1 is MNHNY and CDR2 is SVGAGI in the germline V gene (reference sequence). The chain's CDR3 is CASSYSGTGGLFF. In DNA, the CDR3 is TGTGCCAGCAGTTACAGTGGGACAGGGGGGCTGTTTTTT.

The rearrangement joins TRBV5-1 to TRBJ2-5; weak D call: TRBD1 (6 bases). The CDR3 is 15 amino acids. V lost 0 bases and J lost 7, with 16 bases in between. CDR1 SGHRS and CDR2 YFSETQ come from the germline V gene. The CDR3 sequence: CASSLGRTALRTQYF. The CDR3 bases are TGCGCCAGCAGCTTGGGAAGGACAGCCCTGCGGACCCAGTACTTC. The whole variable domain, remainder taken from reference TRBV5-1 and TRBJ2-5, is KAGVTQTPRYLIKTRGQQVTLSCSPISGHRSVSWYQQTPGQGLQFLFEYFSETQRNKGNFPGRFSGRQFSNSRSEMNVSTLELGDSALYLCASSLGRTALRTQYFGPGTRLLVL.

The chain is built from TRBV29-1 and TRBJ2-5; TRBD1 matches 9 bases. Germline V gene data show CDR1 as SQVTM and CDR2 as ANQGSEA. Unmatched junction bases numbered 10, after V lost 7 bases and J lost 1 base. CDR3 length: 15 amino acids. The CDR3 nucleotides are TGCAGCGCTCGTCCCGGGACAGGGACCCAAGAGACCCAGTACTTC. This translates into CSARPGTGTQETQYF. Complete variable domain (other parts from reference TRBV29-1 and TRBJ2-5): SAVISQKPSRDICQRGTSLTIQCQVDSQVTMMFWYRQQPGQSLTLIATANQGSEATYESGFVIDKFPISRPNLTFSTLTVSNMSPEDSSIYLCSARPGTGTQETQYFGPGTRLLVL.